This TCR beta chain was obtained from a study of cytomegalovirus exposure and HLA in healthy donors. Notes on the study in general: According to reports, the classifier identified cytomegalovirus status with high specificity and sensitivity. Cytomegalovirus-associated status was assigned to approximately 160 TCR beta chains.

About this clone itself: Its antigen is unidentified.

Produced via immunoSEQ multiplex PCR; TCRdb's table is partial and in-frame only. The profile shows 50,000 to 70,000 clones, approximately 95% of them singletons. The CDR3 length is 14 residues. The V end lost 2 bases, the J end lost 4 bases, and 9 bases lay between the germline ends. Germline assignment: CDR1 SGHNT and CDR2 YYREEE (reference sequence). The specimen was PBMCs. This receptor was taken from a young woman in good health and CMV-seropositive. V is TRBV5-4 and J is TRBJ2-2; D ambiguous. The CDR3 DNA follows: TGTGCCAGCAGCTTCTTCGGGTCCACCGGGGAGCTGTTTTTT. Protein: CASSFFGSTGELFF.